This T cell receptor beta chain derives from a study of T cell responses to AZD1222 COVID-19 vaccine. Sequencing was performed with immunoSEQ multiplex PCR; in TCRdb, only in-frame clones are kept and a portion is missing. The repertoire has more than 80,000 clones, 80% to 90% of them found once; the top ten carry 12%. The receptor comes from an adult who received the AZD1222 COVID-19 vaccine. The source material was peripheral blood, sampled 28 days after the second AZD1222 dose.

CDR3 protein: CASSFDPSSYEQYF. CDR3 nucleotides: TGTGCCAGCAGCTTCGACCCTTCCTCCTACGAGCAGTACTTC. V and J are TRBV11-3 and TRBJ2-7, with unresolved D. Germline V gives CDR1 SGHNT, CDR2 YENEEA. The CDR3 is made up of 14 amino acids. V lost 3 bases and J lost 0, with 9 bases in between.